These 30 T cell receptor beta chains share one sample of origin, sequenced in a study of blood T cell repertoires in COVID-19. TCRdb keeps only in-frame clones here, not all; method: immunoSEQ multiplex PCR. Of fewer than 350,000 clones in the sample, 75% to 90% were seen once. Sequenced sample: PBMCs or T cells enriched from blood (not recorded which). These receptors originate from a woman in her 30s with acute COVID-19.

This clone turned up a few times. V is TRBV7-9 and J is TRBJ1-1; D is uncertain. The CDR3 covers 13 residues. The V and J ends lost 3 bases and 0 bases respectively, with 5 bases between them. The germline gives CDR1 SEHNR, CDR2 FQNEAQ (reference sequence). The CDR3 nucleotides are TGTGCCAGCAGCTTCCTTCTGAACACTGAAGCTTTCTTT. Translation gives CASSFLLNTEAFF. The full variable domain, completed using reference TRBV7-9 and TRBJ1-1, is DTGVSQNPRHKITKRGQNVTFRCDPISEHNRLYWYRQTLGQGPEFLTYFQNEAQLEKSRLLSDRFSAERPKGSFSTLEIQRTEQGDSAMYLCASSFLLNTEAFFGQGTRLTVV.

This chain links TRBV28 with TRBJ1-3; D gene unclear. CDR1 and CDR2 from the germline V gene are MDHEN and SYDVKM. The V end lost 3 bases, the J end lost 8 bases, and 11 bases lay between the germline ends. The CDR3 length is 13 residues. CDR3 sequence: CASSLGSLDTIYF. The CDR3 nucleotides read TGTGCCAGCAGTTTGGGCAGTTTGGACACCATATATTTT.

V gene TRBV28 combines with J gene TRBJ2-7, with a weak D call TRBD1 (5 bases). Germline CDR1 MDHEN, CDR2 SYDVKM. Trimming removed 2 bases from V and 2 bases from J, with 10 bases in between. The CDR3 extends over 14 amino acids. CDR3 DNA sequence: TGTGCCAGCAGTTTACCTCAGGGTCCCTACGAGCAGTACTTC. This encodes CASSLPQGPYEQYF. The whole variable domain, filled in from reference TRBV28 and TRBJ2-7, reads DVKVTQSSRYLVKRTGEKVFLECVQDMDHENMFWYRQDPGLGLRLIYFSYDVKMKEKGDIPEGYSVSREKKERFSLILESASTNQTSMYLCASSLPQGPYEQYFGPGTRLTVT.

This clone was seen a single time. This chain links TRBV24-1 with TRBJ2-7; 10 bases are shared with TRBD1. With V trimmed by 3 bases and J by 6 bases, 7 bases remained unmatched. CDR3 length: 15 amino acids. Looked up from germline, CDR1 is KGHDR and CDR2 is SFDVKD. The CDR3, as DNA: TGTGCCACCAGTGATGCCGGACAGGGGGGTGGCGAGCAGTACTTC. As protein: CATSDAGQGGGEQYF.

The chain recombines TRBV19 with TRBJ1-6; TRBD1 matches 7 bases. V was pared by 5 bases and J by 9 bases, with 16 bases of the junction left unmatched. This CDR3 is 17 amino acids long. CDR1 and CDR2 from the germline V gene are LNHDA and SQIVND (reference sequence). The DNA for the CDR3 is TGTGCCAGTAGTGACCTGGGACAGTTGGATAGTGGTTCACCCCTCCACTTT. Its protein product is CASSDLGQLDSGSPLHF.

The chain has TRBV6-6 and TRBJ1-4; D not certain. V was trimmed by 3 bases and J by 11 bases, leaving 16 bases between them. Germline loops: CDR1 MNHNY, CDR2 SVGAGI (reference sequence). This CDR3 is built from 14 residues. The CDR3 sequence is CASSYGSQDGKLFF. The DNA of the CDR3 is TGTGCCAGCAGTTATGGTAGTCAGGATGGGAAACTGTTTTTT.

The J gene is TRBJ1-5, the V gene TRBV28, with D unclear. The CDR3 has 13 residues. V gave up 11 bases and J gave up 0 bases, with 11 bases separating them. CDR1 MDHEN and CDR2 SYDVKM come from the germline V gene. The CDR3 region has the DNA TGTGCCGCCGGGGAACTTAGCAATCAGCCCCAGCATTTT. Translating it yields CAAGELSNQPQHF.

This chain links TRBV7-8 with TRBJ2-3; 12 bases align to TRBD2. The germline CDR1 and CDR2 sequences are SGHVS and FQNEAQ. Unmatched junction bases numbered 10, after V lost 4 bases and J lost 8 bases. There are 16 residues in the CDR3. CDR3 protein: CASSYLGLAGSPTQYF. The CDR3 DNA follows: TGTGCCAGCAGCTATCTGGGACTAGCGGGTTCACCTACGCAGTATTTT.

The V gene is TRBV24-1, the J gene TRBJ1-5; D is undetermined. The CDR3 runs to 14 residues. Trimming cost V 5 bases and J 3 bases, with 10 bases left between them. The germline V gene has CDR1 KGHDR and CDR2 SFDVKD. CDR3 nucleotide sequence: TGTGCCACCAGTGCTCTCGGGGTCAATCAGCCCCAGCATTTT. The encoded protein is CATSALGVNQPQHF.

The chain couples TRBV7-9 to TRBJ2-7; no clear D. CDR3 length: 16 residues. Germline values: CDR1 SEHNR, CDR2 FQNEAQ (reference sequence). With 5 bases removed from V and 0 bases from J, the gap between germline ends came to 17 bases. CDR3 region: CASSPIRGQSSYEQYF. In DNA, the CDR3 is TGTGCCAGCAGCCCAATTCGTGGGCAAAGCTCCTACGAGCAGTACTTC. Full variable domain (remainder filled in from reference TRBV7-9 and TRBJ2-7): DTGVSQNPRHKITKRGQNVTFRCDPISEHNRLYWYRQTLGQGPEFLTYFQNEAQLEKSRLLSDRFSAERPKGSFSTLEIQRTEQGDSAMYLCASSPIRGQSSYEQYFGPGTRLTVT.

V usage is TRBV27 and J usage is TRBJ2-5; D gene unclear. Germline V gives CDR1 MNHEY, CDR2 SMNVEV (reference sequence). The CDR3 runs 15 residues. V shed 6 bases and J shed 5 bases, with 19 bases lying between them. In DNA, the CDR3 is TGTGCCAGCAGGGTGCGCCCTGATACTTTGGAGACCCAGTACTTC. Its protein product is CASRVRPDTLETQYF.

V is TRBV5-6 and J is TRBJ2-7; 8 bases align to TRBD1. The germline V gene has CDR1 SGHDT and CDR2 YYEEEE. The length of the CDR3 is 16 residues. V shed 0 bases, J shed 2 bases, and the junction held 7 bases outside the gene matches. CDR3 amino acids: CASSLVGQESAYEQYF. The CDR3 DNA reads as TGTGCCAGCAGCTTGGTGGGACAGGAATCGGCCTACGAGCAGTACTTC.

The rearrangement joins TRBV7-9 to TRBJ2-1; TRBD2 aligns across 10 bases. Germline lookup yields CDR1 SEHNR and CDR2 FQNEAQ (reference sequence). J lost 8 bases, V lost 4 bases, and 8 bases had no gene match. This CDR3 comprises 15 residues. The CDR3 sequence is CASSSSGRAWDEQFF. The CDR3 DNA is TGTGCCAGCAGCTCGAGCGGGAGGGCCTGGGATGAGCAGTTCTTC.

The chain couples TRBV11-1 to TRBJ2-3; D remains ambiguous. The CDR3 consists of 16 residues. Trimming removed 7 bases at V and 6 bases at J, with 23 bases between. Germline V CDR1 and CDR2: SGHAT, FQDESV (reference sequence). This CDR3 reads CASTALAALSGDTQYF. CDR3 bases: TGTGCCAGCACAGCCTTGGCGGCCCTTTCCGGGGATACGCAGTATTTT.

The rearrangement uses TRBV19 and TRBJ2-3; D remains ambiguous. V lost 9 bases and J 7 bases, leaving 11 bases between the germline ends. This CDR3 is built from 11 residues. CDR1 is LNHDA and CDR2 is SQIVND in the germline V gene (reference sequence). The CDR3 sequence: CASNSGYTQYF. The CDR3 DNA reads TGTGCCAGCAACTCAGGATATACGCAGTATTTT.

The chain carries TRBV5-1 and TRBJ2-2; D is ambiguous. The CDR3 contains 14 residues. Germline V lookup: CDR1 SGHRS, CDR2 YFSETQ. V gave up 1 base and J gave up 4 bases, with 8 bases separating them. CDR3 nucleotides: TGCGCCAGCAGCTTGAACACGGGCACCGGGGAGCTGTTTTTT. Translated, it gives CASSLNTGTGELFF.

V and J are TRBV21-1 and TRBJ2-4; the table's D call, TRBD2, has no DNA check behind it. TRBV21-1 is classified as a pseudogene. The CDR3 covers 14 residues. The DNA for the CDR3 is TGTGCCAGCAGCGGCGGGGCCCTCAAAAACATTCAGTACTTC. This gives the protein CASSGGALKNIQYF.

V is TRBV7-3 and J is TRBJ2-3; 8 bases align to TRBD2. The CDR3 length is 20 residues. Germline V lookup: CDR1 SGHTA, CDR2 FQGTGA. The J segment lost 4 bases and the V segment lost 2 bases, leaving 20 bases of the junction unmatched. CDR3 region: CASSLWGWRERETDADTQYF. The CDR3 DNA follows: TGTGCCAGCAGCTTATGGGGGTGGAGGGAGCGGGAGACTGACGCAGATACGCAGTATTTT.

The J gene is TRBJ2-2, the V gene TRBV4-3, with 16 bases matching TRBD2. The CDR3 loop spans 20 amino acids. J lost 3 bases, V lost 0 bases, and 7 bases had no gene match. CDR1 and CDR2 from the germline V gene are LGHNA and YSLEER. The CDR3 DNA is TGCGCCAGCAGCCAAGATTGGGGACTAGCGGGAGGGCCGGACACCGGGGAGCTGTTTTTT. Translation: CASSQDWGLAGGPDTGELFF.

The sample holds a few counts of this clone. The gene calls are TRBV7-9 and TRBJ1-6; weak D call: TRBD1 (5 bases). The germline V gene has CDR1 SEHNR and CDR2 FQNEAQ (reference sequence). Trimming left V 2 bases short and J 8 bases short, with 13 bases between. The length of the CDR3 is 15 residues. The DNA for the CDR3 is TGTGCCAGCAGCTTAAGGGGCAACCCTGATTCACCCCTCCACTTT. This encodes CASSLRGNPDSPLHF.

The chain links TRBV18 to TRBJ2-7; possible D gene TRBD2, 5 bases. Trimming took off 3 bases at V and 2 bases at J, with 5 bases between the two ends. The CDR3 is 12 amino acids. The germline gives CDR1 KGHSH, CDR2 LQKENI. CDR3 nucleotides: TGTGCCAGCTCACCCGGGACCTACGAGCAGTACTTC. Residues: CASSPGTYEQYF.

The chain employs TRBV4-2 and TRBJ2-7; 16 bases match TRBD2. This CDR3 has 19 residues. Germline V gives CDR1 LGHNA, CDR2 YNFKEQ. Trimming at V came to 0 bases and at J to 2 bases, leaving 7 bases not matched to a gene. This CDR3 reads CASSQEVGLAGGDTYEQYF. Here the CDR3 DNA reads TGTGCCAGCAGCCAAGAAGTGGGACTAGCGGGAGGGGATACCTACGAGCAGTACTTC.

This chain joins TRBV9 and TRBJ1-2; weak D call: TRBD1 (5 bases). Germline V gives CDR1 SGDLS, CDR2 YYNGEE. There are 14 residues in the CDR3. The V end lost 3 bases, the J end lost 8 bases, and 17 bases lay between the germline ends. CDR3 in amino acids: CASSEGLGEGGYTF. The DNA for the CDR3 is TGTGCCAGCAGCGAGGGTCTAGGGGAGGGCGGCTACACCTTC.

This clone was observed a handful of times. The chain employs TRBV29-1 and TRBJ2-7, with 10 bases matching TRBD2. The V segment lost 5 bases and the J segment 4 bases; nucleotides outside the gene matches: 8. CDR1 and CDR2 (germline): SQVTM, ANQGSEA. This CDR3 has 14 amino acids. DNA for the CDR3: TGCAGCGTTATACTAGCGGGGAAGTCTTACGAGCAGTACTTC. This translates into CSVILAGKSYEQYF.

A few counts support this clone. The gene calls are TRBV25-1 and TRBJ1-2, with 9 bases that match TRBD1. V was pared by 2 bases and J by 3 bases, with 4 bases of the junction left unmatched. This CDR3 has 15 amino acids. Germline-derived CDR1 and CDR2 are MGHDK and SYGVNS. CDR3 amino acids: CASSEGTGNDYGYTF. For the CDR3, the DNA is TGTGCCAGCAGTGAAGGGACAGGGAATGACTATGGCTACACCTTC.

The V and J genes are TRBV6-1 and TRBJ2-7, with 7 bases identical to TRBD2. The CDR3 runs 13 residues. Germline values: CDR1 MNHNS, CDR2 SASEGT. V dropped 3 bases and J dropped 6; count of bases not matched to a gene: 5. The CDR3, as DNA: TGTGCCAGCAGTGATTTTGGGGGGGGCGAGCAGTACTTC. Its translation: CASSDFGGGEQYF.

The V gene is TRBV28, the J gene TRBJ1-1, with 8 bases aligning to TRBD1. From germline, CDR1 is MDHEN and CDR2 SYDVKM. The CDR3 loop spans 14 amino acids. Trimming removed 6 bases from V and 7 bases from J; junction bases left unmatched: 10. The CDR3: CASSSGQGGGEAFF. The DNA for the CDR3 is TGTGCCAGCAGCTCCGGACAGGGCGGCGGTGAAGCTTTCTTT.

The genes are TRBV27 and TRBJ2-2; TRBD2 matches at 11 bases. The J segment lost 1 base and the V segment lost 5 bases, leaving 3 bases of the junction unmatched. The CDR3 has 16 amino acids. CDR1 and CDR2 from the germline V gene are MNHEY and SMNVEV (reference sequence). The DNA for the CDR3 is TGTGCCAGCAGTCCAGGGACTAGCGGGAACACCGGGGAGCTGTTTTTT. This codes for CASSPGTSGNTGELFF.

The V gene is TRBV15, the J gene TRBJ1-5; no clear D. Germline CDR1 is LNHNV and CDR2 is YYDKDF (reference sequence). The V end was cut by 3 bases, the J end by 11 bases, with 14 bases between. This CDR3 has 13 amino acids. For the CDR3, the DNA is TGTGCCACCAGCAGTCTAGAGGTGCCAGCCCAGCATTTT. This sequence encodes CATSSLEVPAQHF.

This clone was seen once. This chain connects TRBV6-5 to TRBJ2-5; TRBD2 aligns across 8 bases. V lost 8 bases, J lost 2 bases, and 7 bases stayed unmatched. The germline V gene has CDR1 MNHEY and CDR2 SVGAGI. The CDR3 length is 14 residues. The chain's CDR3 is CASALSGIQETQYF. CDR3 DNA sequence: TGTGCCAGCGCCCTTAGCGGGATACAAGAGACCCAGTACTTC.